These T cell receptor beta chains were read from a single sample in a study of cytomegalovirus exposure and HLA in healthy donors. Assay used: immunoSEQ multiplex PCR; TCRdb lists only in-frame clones, some missing. The sample gives around 100,000 clones, approximately 70% of which show up once; around 9% is in the top ten. The sequencing sample was made of PBMCs. These receptor sequences come from a man younger than 45 in good health and CMV-seropositive. The CDR3 runs from the conserved cysteine through the conserved F or W. Fields, in order: CDR3 length, V gene, clone size, D gene, J gene, CDR3 DNA, CDR3 protein. D genes are given only for firm matches. Clone size appears in some rows only: once, few, many, or a class for an expanded clone.

length: 16; V: TRBV2; size: few; D: TRBD2; J: TRBJ2-3; DNA: TGTGCCAGCAGCGGCTTAGCGGGAGGAACCACAGATACGCAGTATTTT; CDR3: CASSGLAGGTTDTQYF
length: 14; V: TRBV7-8; size: once; D: TRBD2; J: TRBJ2-2; DNA: TGTGCCAGCAAGGCTAGCGGATTCACCGGGGAGCTGTTTTTT; CDR3: CASKASGFTGELFF
length: 16; V: TRBV7-9; size: .; D: TRBD1; J: TRBJ2-3; DNA: TGTGCCAGCAGGGGTTTCGGGACAGGCCTAACAGATACGCAGTATTTT; CDR3: CASRGFGTGLTDTQYF
length: 12; V: TRBV28; size: .; D: .; J: TRBJ2-3; DNA: TGTGCCAGCAGTCCTCGGACAGATACGCAGTATTTT; CDR3: CASSPRTDTQYF
length: 14; V: TRBV16; size: few; D: .; J: TRBJ1-6; DNA: TGTGCCAGCAGCCAATCCCAGGGTGGTTCACCCCTCCACTTT; CDR3: CASSQSQGGSPLHF
length: 16; V: TRBV5-1; size: once; D: TRBD1; J: TRBJ1-4; DNA: TGCGCCAGCAGCCGAACCTCCATAGGGGGCCGGGAAAAACTGTTTTTT; CDR3: CASSRTSIGGREKLFF
length: 13; V: TRBV9; size: .; D: .; J: TRBJ2-2; DNA: TGTGCCAGCAGCGTCGAGACGGGAGCGGAGCTGTTTTTT; CDR3: CASSVETGAELFF
length: 17; V: TRBV7-7; size: few; D: .; J: TRBJ2-2; DNA: TGTGCTAGCACCCCCGGCAGGGTAGTTCGAAACACCGGGGAGCTGTTTTTT; CDR3: CASTPGRVVRNTGELFF
length: 15; V: TRBV7-2; size: .; D: .; J: TRBJ2-7; DNA: TGTGCCAGCAGCTTAGGGGGCAGTCTGTCCTACGAGCAGTACTTC; CDR3: CASSLGGSLSYEQYF
length: 15; V: TRBV10-3; size: few; D: .; J: TRBJ2-7; DNA: TGTGCCTCCTGCCCAACAGGGGGGGGGATCAACGAGCAGTACTTC; CDR3: CASCPTGGGINEQYF
length: 13; V: TRBV6-1; size: .; D: TRBD1; J: TRBJ2-7; DNA: TGTGCCAGCAGACGTCAGGGGGCGGACGAGCAGTACTTC; CDR3: CASRRQGADEQYF
length: 16; V: TRBV30; size: .; D: TRBD2; J: TRBJ2-1; DNA: TGTGCCTGGAGTGAATATAGCGGGAGACCCTACAATGAGCAGTTCTTC; CDR3: CAWSEYSGRPYNEQFF